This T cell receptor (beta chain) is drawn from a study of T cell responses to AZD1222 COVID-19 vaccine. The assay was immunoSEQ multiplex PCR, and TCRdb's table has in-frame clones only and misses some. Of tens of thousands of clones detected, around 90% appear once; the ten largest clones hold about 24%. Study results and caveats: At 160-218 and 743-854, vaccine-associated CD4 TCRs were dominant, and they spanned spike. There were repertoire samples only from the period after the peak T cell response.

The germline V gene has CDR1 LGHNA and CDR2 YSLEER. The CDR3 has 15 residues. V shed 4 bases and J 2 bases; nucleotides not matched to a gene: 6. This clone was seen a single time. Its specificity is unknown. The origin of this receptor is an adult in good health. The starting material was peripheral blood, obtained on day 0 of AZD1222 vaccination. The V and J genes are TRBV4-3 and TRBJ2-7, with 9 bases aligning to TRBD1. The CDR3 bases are TGCGCCAGCAGCCTAAATTGGGACAGGGCCTACGAGCAGTACTTC. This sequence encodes CASSLNWDRAYEQYF.